The 8 T cell receptor beta chains below were found in one sample sequenced in a study of cytomegalovirus exposure and HLA in healthy donors. Researchers ran the PCR with 60 Vbeta and 13 Jbeta primers. Assay used: immunoSEQ multiplex PCR; TCRdb lists only in-frame clones, some missing. The profile shows tens of thousands of clones, roughly 75% of them singletons. The specimen sequenced was PBMCs. The receptors here all came from a woman aged 35 to 49 in good health and CMV-seronegative.

The V gene is TRBV6-5, the J gene TRBJ1-1, with TRBD1 matching over 9 bases. This CDR3 contains 13 residues. The ends lost 6 bases at V and 11 bases at J; junction bases unmatched: 10. Germline CDR1 MNHEY, CDR2 SVGAGI. In nucleotides, the CDR3 is TGTGCCAGCAGGAAATACAGGGGGCGCCGGGCTTTCTTT. Translated, it gives CASRKYRGRRAFF.

In DNA, the CDR3 is TGTGCCAGCAGCCAAACAAGGACTAGCGGGTCCTACGAGCAGTACTTC. Its translation is CASSQTRTSGSYEQYF. This chain joins TRBV7-2 and TRBJ2-7; TRBD2 aligns across 11 bases. The V and J ends lost 5 bases and 1 base, in that order; junction bases with no gene match: 7. CDR1 is SGHTA, CDR2 FQGNSA, per germline. The CDR3 consists of 16 residues.

The chain employs TRBV5-1 and TRBJ1-2, with TRBD1 matching over 7 bases. The CDR3 has 15 residues. Losses at the gene ends were 0 bases for V and 6 bases for J; bases not matched to a gene: 8. The germline V gene has CDR1 SGHRS and CDR2 YFSETQ. The CDR3 protein is CASSLASTGADGYTF. CDR3 DNA sequence: TGCGCCAGCAGCTTGGCCTCCACAGGGGCGGATGGCTACACCTTC.

This clone was counted between two and nine times. The chain carries TRBV27 and TRBJ2-7; the D gene is possibly TRBD2 (6 bases). The V gene lost 6 bases and the J gene lost 1 base, with 13 bases spanning the gap. Per germline, CDR1 MNHEY and CDR2 SMNVEV (reference sequence). This CDR3 is built from 14 residues. This CDR3 is CASSLEGFSYEQYF. The CDR3 DNA is TGTGCCAGCAGCCTGGAGGGATTTTCCTACGAGCAGTACTTC.

This clone was recorded a few times. The V call is TRBV28, the J call TRBJ2-7, with D possibly matching TRBD1 (6 bases). The germline V gene encodes CDR1 MDHEN and CDR2 SYDVKM. This CDR3 contains 13 residues. Trimming left V 7 bases short and J 0 bases short, with 10 bases between. The CDR3 protein is CASIDRSSYEQYF. The CDR3 nucleotides read TGTGCCAGCATTGACAGGAGCTCCTACGAGCAGTACTTC.

This chain connects TRBV4-3 to TRBJ1-3, with D uncertain. The CDR3 contains 16 residues. CDR1 and CDR2 (germline): LGHNA, YSLEER. V dropped 0 bases and J dropped 2 bases, with 11 bases sitting between them. The DNA of the CDR3 is TGCGCCAGCAGCCAAGAGTGGGCAGCGGCTGGAAACACCATATATTTT. It codes for CASSQEWAAAGNTIYF.

This clone has just a few counts. The chain carries TRBV28 and TRBJ1-2, with no clear D. V lost 5 bases and J 9 bases, leaving 10 bases between the germline ends. Germline assignment: CDR1 MDHEN and CDR2 SYDVKM. The CDR3 is 11 residues long. DNA of the CDR3: TGTGCCAGCAGTGCAGGTCCCAGCTACACCTTC. It translates to CASSAGPSYTF.

The rearrangement joins TRBV14 to TRBJ2-1; no firm D call. CDR3 length: 13 residues. Germline CDR1 SGHDN, CDR2 FVKESK. V was clipped by 2 bases and J by 6 bases, with 8 bases between them. The CDR3 here is CASSQRLPNEQFF. CDR3 DNA sequence: TGTGCCAGCAGCCAAAGACTCCCCAATGAGCAGTTCTTC.